The entry below describes one T cell receptor beta chain. What it binds is not known. The assay was immunoSEQ multiplex PCR, and TCRdb's table has in-frame clones only and misses some. The sample includes fewer than 55,000 clones, about nine tenths of them seen just once. This entry comes from a study of OX40 agonist ivuxolimab in advanced cancers. For the study at large: Prior anti-PD-1, anti-PD-L1 or anti-CTLA-4 therapy did not bar entry, and more than 35% had some. Partial responses, seen in three patients, involved one hepatocellular carcinoma and two cutaneous melanomas.

Study-wide results and caveats: CD4+ and CD8+ blood T cells expanded clonally by week 6 at 0.1 to 3.0 mg/kg.

Patients were excluded for autoimmune disease history or systemic immunosuppression. The TCR was taken from an adult with an advanced solid tumor such as melanoma, head and neck, liver or kidney cancer. The sequences come from CD4+ or CD8+ T cells sorted from blood, collected in a trial of the OX40 agonist ivuxolimab.

The CDR3: CASSQGPGQLSYGYTF. The CDR3 DNA sequence: TGCGCCAGCAGCCAAGGACCGGGACAGCTATCCTATGGCTACACCTTC. This chain uses TRBV4-3 with TRBJ1-2; 7 positions match TRBD1. The germline V gene has CDR1 LGHNA and CDR2 YSLEER. The CDR3 has 16 amino acids. The V segment lost 1 base and the J segment 4 bases; nucleotides outside the gene matches: 9.